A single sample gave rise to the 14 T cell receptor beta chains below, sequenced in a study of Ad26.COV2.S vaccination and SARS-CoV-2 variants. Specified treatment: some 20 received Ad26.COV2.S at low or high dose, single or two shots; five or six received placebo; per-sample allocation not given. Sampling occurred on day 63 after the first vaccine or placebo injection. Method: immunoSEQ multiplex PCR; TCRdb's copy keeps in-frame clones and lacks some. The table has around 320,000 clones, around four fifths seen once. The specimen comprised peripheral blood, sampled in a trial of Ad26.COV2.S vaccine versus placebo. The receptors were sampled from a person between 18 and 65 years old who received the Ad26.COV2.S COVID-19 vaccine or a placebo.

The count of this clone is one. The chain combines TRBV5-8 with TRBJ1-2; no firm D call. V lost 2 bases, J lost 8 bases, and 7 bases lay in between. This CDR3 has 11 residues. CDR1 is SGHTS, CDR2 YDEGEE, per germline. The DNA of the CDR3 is TGTGCCAGCAGCTTTAATAGCGGCTACACCTTC. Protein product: CASSFNSGYTF.

In DNA, the CDR3 is TGTGCCAGCAGCACCGGGTCCCGTTACTATGGCTACACCTTC. Protein sequence: CASSTGSRYYGYTF. The rearrangement joins TRBV5-6 to TRBJ1-2; D unresolved. Trimming took off 4 bases at V and 3 bases at J, with 13 bases between the two ends. This CDR3 spans 14 amino acids. Germline lookup yields CDR1 SGHDT and CDR2 YYEEEE.

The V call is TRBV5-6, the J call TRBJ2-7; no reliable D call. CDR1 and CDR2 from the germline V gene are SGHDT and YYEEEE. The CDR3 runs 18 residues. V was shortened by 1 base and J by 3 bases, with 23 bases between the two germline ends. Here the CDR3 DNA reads TGTGCCAGCAGCTTGATTTCCGGGCCTTTAAATCAAAACTACGAGCAGTACTTC. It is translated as CASSLISGPLNQNYEQYF.

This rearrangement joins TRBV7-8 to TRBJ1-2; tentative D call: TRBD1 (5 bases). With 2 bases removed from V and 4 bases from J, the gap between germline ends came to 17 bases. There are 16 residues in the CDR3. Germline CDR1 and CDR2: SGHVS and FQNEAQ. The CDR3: CASSLRQGAILYGYTF. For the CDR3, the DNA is TGTGCCAGCAGCTTACGGCAGGGCGCAATTCTCTATGGCTACACCTTC.

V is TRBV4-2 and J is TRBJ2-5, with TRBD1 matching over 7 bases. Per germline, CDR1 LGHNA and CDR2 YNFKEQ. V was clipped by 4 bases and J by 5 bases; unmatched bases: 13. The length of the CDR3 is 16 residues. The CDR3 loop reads CASSPGPAGGLETQYF. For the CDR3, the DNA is TGTGCCAGCAGCCCAGGTCCGGCAGGGGGTCTGGAGACCCAGTACTTC.

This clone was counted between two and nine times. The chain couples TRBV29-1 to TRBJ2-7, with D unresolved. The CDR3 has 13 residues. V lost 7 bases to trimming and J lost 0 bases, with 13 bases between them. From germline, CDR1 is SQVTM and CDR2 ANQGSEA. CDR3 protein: CSAQAASSYEQYF. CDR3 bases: TGCAGCGCCCAGGCGGCTAGCTCCTACGAGCAGTACTTC.

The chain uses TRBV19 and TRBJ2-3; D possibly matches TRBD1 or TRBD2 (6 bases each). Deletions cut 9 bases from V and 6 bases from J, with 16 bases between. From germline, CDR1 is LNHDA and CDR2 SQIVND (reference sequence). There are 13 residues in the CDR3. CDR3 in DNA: TGTGCCAGGGGGGGTACAGGGCGGGATACGCAGTATTTT. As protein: CARGGTGRDTQYF.

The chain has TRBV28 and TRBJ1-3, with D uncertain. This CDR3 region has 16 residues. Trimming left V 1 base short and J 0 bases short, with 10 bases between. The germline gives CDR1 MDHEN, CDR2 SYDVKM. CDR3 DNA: TGTGCCAGCAGTTTATCAGGTGGGAGCTCTGGAAACACCATATATTTT. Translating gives CASSLSGGSSGNTIYF. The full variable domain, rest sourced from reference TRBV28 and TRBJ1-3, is DVKVTQSSRYLVKRTGEKVFLECVQDMDHENMFWYRQDPGLGLRLIYFSYDVKMKEKGDIPEGYSVSREKKERFSLILESASTNQTSMYLCASSLSGGSSGNTIYFGEGSWLTVV.

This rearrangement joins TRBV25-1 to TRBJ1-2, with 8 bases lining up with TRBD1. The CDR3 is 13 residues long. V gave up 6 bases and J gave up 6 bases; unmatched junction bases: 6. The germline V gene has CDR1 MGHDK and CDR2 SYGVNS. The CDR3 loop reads CASRQGGSHGYTF. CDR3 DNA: TGTGCCAGCAGACAGGGGGGCTCCCATGGCTACACCTTC.

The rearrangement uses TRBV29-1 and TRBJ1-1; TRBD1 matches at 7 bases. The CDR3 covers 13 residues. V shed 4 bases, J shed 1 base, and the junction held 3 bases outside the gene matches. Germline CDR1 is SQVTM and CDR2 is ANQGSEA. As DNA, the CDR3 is TGCAGCGTTGGGTCAGGGGGGAACACTGAAGCTTTCTTT. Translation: CSVGSGGNTEAFF.

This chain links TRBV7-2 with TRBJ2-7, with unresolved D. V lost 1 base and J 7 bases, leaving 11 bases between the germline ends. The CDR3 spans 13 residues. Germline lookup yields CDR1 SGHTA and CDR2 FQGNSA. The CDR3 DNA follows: TGTGCCAGCAGCTTAGTCAAGGGATTGGAGCAGTACTTC. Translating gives CASSLVKGLEQYF.

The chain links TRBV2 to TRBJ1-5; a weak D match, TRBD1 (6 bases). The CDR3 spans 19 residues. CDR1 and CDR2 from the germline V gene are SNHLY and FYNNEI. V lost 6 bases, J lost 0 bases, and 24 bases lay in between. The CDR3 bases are TGTGCCAGCAGGGACAGCGGACCACTATTTTCAACTAGCAATCAGCCCCAGCATTTT. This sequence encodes CASRDSGPLFSTSNQPQHF.

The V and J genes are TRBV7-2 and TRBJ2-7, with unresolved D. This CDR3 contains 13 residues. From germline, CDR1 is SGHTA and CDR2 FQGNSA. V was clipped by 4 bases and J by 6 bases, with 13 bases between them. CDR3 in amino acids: CASSSQTLGEQYF. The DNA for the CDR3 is TGTGCCAGCAGCTCCCAGACCCTCGGCGAGCAGTACTTC. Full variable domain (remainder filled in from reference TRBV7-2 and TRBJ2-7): GAGVSQSPSNKVTEKGKDVELRCDPISGHTALYWYRQSLGQGLEFLIYFQGNSAPDKSGLPSDRFSAERTGGSVSTLTIQRTQQEDSAVYLCASSSQTLGEQYFGPGTRLTVT.

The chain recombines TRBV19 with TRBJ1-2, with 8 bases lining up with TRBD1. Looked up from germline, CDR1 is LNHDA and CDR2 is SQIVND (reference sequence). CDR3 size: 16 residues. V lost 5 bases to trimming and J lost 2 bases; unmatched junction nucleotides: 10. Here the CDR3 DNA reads TGTGCCAGTAGTCGGGACAGGTTTTATTCCAACTATGGCTACACCTTC. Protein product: CASSRDRFYSNYGYTF.